This T cell receptor (beta chain) comes out of a study of CXCR3-negative and CXCR3-positive naive CD8 T cells. Overall study context: The study obtained 130 million to 150 million TRB reads, about 1.5 +/- 0.3 million per library.

The CDR3 spans 11 residues. Naive cells were sorted as CD45RO-, CCR7+, CD27+ and CD95-. UMI-labeled 5' RACE yielded the TRB cDNA libraries. TCRdb re-called the 5' RACE reads and shows each CDR3 protein once, DNA omitted. The data include some 110,000 distinct CDR3 sequences; the top ten clones carry more than 0.3%. Notes on the study in general: CXCR3-positive naive cells carried more hydrophobic TRB CDR3s than CXCR3-negative naive cells did. Memory cells differed in TRBV-TRBJ usage, but naive CXCR3-negative and CXCR3-positive cells had similar usage. Fresh PBMCs went into most assays, and CXCR3 expression partly declined after cryopreservation.

A note on this clonotype: As yet, its antigen is unknown.

Sequencing input: naive CXCR3+ CD8+ T cells from blood. As to subset: CD45RO-CCR7+CD27+CD95- naive CD8+ T cells expressing CXCR3 (TNR3+). This chain connects TRBV12-3 or TRBV12-4 to TRBJ2-2. This TCR was recovered from a human donor in good health. Some clones in this sample may be carry-over from other donors' samples. Here the CDR3 reads CASSFSRELFF.